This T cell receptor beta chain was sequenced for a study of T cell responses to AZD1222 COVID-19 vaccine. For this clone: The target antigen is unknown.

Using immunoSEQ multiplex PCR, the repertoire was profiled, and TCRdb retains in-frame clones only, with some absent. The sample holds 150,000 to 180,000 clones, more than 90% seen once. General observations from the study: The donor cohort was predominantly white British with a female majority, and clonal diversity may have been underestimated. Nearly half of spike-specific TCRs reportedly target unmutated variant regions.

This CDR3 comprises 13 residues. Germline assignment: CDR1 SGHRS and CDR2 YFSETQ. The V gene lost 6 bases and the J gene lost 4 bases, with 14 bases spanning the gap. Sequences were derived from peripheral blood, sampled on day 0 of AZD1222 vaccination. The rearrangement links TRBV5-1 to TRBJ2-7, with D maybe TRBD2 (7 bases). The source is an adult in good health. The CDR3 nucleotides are TGCGCCAGCAAGGAGGGGGGGCCGTACGAGCAGTACTTC. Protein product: CASKEGGPYEQYF.